This T cell receptor (beta chain) was captured by sequencing in a study of OX40 agonist ivuxolimab in advanced cancers. On the study more broadly: Intravenous ivuxolimab was administered to patients every 2 weeks at 0.01 to 10 mg/kg. Prior therapy, whether anti-PD-1, anti-PD-L1 or anti-CTLA-4, was allowed, and 30% to 40% had some.

Clones were sequenced by immunoSEQ multiplex PCR, and TCRdb holds only the in-frame ones, with some missing. This sample has about 89,000 clones, with 85% to 95% found just once. Overall study findings and caveats: Mean expanded clone counts were higher in CD8+ than CD4+ T cells.

A word on this clone: Its antigen is not known.

Trimming took off 3 bases at V and 8 bases at J, with 10 bases between the two ends. Germline V gene sequence: CDR1 MDHEN, CDR2 SYDVKM. The CDR3 is 12 residues long. This sequence originates from an adult with an advanced solid tumor such as melanoma, head and neck, liver or kidney cancer. The V and J genes are TRBV28 and TRBJ1-2; D remains unclear. The sample consisted of CD4+ or CD8+ T cells sorted from blood, taken in a trial of the OX40 agonist ivuxolimab. In DNA form, the CDR3 reads TGTGCCAGCAGTTTCAGTATTCAGGGCTACACCTTC. It codes for CASSFSIQGYTF.